This entry lists 17 T cell receptor beta chains sequenced from one sample in a study of blood T cell repertoires in COVID-19. The table came from immunoSEQ multiplex PCR; TCRdb's copy has only in-frame clones and leaves some out. The sample yields 200,000 to 250,000 clones, approximately 90% seen once. The source material was peripheral blood. All receptors derive from a man in his 60s with COVID-19, enrolled during active disease.

This chain joins TRBV7-9 and TRBJ1-4, with D unresolved. Germline V gene data show CDR1 as SEHNR and CDR2 as FQNEAQ (reference sequence). Deletions cut 5 bases from V and 0 bases from J, with 13 bases between. This CDR3 region has 16 residues. The CDR3 reads CASSPPGVTTNEKLFF. The CDR3 coding sequence is TGTGCCAGCAGCCCGCCGGGAGTAACAACTAATGAAAAACTGTTTTTT. The variable domain in full, with the rest retrieved from reference TRBV7-9 and TRBJ1-4, is DTGVSQNPRHKITKRGQNVTFRCDPISEHNRLYWYRQTLGQGPEFLTYFQNEAQLEKSRLLSDRFSAERPKGSFSTLEIQRTEQGDSAMYLCASSPPGVTTNEKLFFGSGTQLSVL.

This clone appeared a single time. The CDR3: CATSRDQGAVVNGYTF. CDR3 bases: TGTGCCACCAGCAGAGATCAGGGGGCGGTCGTCAATGGCTACACCTTC. The gene calls are TRBV15 and TRBJ1-2; 8 nucleotides align to TRBD1. This CDR3 is built from 16 residues. The germline CDR1 and CDR2 sequences are LNHNV and YYDKDF (reference sequence). J was trimmed by 6 bases and V by 0 bases; bases with no gene match: 9.

This CDR3 is CASRLGTGGAGSYNSPLHF. The CDR3 DNA sequence: TGTGCAAGTCGCTTAGGAACAGGGGGCGCAGGGTCCTATAATTCACCCCTCCACTTT. The chain couples TRBV12-2 to TRBJ1-6; the table's D gene call, TRBD1, was not cross checked with the DNA. TRBV12-2 is described as a pseudogene. CDR3 size: 19 residues.

On this clone itself: The same CDR3 also results from other DNA sequences found in this sample. This rearrangement joins TRBV5-1 to TRBJ2-1; 12 nucleotides match TRBD2. Germline V CDR1 and CDR2: SGHRS, YFSETQ. The CDR3 covers 17 residues. The V gene end was trimmed by 0 bases and the J gene end by 1 base; junction bases not matched to a gene: 2. DNA of the CDR3: TGCGCCAGCAGCTTGGGGCTAGCGGGGGGGTCCTACAATGAGCAGTTCTTC. Protein product: CASSLGLAGGSYNEQFF.

V gene TRBV25-1 combines with J gene TRBJ2-2, with D perhaps matching TRBD2 (6 bases). The V gene's germline CDR1 is MGHDK and CDR2 SYGVNS. The CDR3 is made up of 16 amino acids. Trimming pared 2 bases from V and 6 bases from J, leaving 16 bases between. The CDR3 sequence: CASSEDLTLAPGELFF. In DNA form, the CDR3 reads TGTGCCAGCAGTGAAGACTTAACACTAGCACCCGGGGAGCTGTTTTTT. Filled out from reference TRBV25-1 and TRBJ2-2, the complete variable domain reads EADIYQTPRYLVIGTGKKITLECSQTMGHDKMYWYQQDPGMELHLIHYSYGVNSTEKGDLSSESTVSRIRTEHFPLTLESARPSHTSQYLCASSEDLTLAPGELFFGEGSRLTVL.

The V call is TRBV2, the J call TRBJ2-7; 13 bases match TRBD2. V trimming: 6 bases; J trimming: 1 base; junction bases outside the gene matches: 6. CDR1 SNHLY and CDR2 FYNNEI come from the germline V gene. This CDR3 is built from 16 residues. CDR3 nucleotide sequence: TGTGCCAGCAGGGATAGGACTAGCGGGAGTTCCTACGAGCAGTACTTC. Translated, it gives CASRDRTSGSSYEQYF.

The V call is TRBV9, the J call TRBJ2-7, with 9 positions matching TRBD1. Trimming took 7 bases from V and 6 from J; bases not matched to a gene: 8. This CDR3 comprises 13 residues. Germline V gene lookup returns CDR1 SGDLS and CDR2 YYNGEE. CDR3 residues: CASGDRARSEQYF. The CDR3, as DNA: TGTGCCAGCGGGGACAGGGCCAGGAGCGAGCAGTACTTC.

The rearrangement joins TRBV9 to TRBJ1-3, with a weak D call TRBD1 (6 bases). The germline V gene has CDR1 SGDLS and CDR2 YYNGEE. V lost 4 bases to trimming and J lost 0 bases, with 14 bases between them. CDR3 size: 16 residues. CDR3 sequence: CASSFDRSSSGNTIYF. CDR3 coding DNA: TGTGCCAGCAGCTTTGACAGGAGTTCCTCTGGAAACACCATATATTTT.

The V gene is TRBV4-2, the J gene TRBJ1-2; D is undetermined. Germline V gene sequence: CDR1 LGHNA, CDR2 YNFKEQ. The CDR3 sequence is 16 residues long. The germline V and J ends were trimmed by 0 bases and 3 bases, with 14 bases remaining between them. The CDR3 is CASSQDLAVTYYGYTF. The CDR3, as DNA: TGTGCCAGCAGCCAAGATCTTGCGGTAACCTACTATGGCTACACCTTC.

Only a few counts were recorded for this clone. The J gene is TRBJ2-7, the V gene TRBV7-9, with TRBD2 identical over 12 bases. This CDR3 comprises 15 residues. CDR1 and CDR2 from the germline V gene are SEHNR and FQNEAQ (reference sequence). The V gene end was trimmed by 4 bases and the J gene end by 6 bases; junction bases not matched to a gene: 7. As DNA, the CDR3 is TGTGCCAGCAGCTCGACCGGGACTAGCGGGCTCGAGCAGTACTTC. This codes for CASSSTGTSGLEQYF.

The V and J genes are TRBV9 and TRBJ2-1, with D possibly TRBD1 on 6 matching bases. The germline gives CDR1 SGDLS, CDR2 YYNGEE. The CDR3 has 16 amino acids. The V end lost 0 bases, the J end lost 1 base, and 11 bases lay between the germline ends. CDR3 region: CASSVVSQGSYNEQFF. Here the CDR3 DNA reads TGTGCCAGCAGCGTAGTTTCACAGGGTTCCTACAATGAGCAGTTCTTC. The full variable domain, in which reference TRBV9 and TRBJ2-1 provide the parts outside the CDR3, is DSGVTQTPKHLITATGQRVTLRCSPRSGDLSVYWYQQSLDQGLQFLIQYYNGEERAKGNILERFSAQQFPDLHSELNLSSLELGDSALYFCASSVVSQGSYNEQFFGPGTRLTVL.

The CDR3 bases are TGTGCCAGCAGTCCTACAGGGGGCTACTATGGCTACACCTTC. Translation: CASSPTGGYYGYTF. The chain combines TRBV6-5 with TRBJ1-2; 9 positions match TRBD1. The CDR3 is 14 amino acids. Trimming at V came to 5 bases and at J to 3 bases, leaving 4 bases not matched to a gene. Germline V CDR1 and CDR2: MNHEY, SVGAGI.

The chain couples TRBV7-2 to TRBJ1-1, with 7 nucleotides matching TRBD1. The CDR3 is 14 amino acids. Trimming took 5 bases from V and 5 from J; bases not matched to a gene: 8. Germline V gives CDR1 SGHTA, CDR2 FQGNSA. CDR3 nucleotides: TGTGCCAGCAGCGCACCCCCAGGGGGAACTGAAGCTTTCTTT. As protein: CASSAPPGGTEAFF.

The CDR3 DNA is TGTGCCAGCAGCTTAGAACCCAGGGGAAAGGAGGAGACCCAGTACTTC. Encoded protein: CASSLEPRGKEETQYF. The J gene is TRBJ2-5, the V gene TRBV11-2, with D perhaps TRBD1 (6 bases). V was trimmed by 0 bases and J by 5 bases, leaving 16 bases between them. Germline CDR1 and CDR2: SGHAT and FQNNGV. The CDR3 consists of 16 residues.

The chain carries TRBV6-2 or TRBV6-3 and TRBJ2-7, with no clear D. V lost 6 bases and J 2 bases, leaving 8 bases between the germline ends. The CDR3 is 12 residues long. CDR1 and CDR2 from the germline V gene are MNHEY and SVGEGT. DNA for the CDR3: TGTGCCAGCAGCCGAAGCCCCTACGAGCAGTACTTC. It translates to CASSRSPYEQYF.

The chain couples TRBV18 to TRBJ1-4; 9 bases align to TRBD1. V dropped 4 bases and J dropped 10; count of bases not matched to a gene: 7. The CDR3 consists of 14 residues. Per germline, CDR1 KGHSH and CDR2 LQKENI. Here the CDR3 reads CASSLGTGTGKLFF. The DNA of the CDR3 is TGTGCCAGCTCACTCGGGACAGGGACCGGAAAACTGTTTTTT.

The chain combines TRBV5-5 with TRBJ1-5; tentative D call: TRBD1 (6 bases). This CDR3 has 16 amino acids. The germline gives CDR1 SGHKS, CDR2 YYEKEE (reference sequence). Trimming removed 0 bases at V and 7 bases at J, with 17 bases between. CDR3 nucleotides: TGTGCCAGCAGCTTGGGGATCGGGACATCTGGGCAGCCCCAGCATTTT. Protein: CASSLGIGTSGQPQHF.